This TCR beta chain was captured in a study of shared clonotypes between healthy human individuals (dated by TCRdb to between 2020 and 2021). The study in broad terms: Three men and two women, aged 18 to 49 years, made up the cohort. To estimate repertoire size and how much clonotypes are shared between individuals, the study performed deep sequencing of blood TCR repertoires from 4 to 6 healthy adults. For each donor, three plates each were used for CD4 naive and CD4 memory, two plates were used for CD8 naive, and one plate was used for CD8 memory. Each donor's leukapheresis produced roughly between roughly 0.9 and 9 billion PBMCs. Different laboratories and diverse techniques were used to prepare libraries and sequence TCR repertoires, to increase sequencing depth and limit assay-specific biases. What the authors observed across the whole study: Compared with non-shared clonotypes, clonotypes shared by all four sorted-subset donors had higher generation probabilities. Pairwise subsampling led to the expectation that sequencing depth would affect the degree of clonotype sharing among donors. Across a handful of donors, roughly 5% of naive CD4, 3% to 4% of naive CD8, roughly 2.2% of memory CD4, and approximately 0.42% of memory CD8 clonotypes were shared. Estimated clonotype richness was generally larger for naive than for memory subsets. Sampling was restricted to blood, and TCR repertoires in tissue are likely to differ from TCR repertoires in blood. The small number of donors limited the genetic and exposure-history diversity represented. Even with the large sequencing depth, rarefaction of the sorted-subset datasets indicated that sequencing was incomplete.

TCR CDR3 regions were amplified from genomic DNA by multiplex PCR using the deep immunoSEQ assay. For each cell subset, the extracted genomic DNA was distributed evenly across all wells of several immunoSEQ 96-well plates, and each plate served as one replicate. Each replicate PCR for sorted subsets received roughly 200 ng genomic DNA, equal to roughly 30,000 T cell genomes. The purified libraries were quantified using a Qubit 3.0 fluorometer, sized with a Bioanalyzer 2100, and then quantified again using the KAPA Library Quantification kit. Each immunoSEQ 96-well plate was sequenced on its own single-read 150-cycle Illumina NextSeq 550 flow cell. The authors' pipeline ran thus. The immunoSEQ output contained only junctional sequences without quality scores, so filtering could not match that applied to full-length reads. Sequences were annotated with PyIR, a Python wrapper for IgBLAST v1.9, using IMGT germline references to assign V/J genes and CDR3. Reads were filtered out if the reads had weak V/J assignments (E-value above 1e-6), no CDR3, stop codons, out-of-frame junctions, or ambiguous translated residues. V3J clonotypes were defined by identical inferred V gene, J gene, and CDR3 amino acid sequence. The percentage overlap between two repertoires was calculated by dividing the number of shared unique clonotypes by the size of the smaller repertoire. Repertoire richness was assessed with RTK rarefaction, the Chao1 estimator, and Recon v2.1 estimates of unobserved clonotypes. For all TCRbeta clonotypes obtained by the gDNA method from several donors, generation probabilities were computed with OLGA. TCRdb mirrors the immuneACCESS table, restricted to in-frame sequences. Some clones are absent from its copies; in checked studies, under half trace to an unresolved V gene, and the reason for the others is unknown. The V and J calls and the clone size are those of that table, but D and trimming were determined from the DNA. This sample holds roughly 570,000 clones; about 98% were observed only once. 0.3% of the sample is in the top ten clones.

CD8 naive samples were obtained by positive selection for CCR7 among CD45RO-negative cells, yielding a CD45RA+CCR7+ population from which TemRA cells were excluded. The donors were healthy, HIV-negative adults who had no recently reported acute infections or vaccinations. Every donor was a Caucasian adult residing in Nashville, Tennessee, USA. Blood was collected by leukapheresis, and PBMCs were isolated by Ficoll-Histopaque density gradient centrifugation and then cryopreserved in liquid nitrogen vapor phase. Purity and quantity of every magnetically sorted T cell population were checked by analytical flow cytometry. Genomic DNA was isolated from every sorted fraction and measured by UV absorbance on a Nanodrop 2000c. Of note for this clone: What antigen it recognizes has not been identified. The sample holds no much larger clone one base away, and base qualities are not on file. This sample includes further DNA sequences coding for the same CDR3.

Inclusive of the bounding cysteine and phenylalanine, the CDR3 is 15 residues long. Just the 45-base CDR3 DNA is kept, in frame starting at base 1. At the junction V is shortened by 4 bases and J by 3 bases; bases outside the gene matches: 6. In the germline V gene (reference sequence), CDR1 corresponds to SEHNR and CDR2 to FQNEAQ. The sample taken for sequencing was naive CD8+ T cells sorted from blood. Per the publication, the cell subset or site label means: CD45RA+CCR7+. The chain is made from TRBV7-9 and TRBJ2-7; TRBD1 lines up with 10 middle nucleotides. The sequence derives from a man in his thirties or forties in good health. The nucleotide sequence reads TGTGCCAGCAGCTCTTCCCGGGACAGGGGCTACGAGCAGTACTTC. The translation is CASSSSRDRGYEQYF.